Shown below are 26 T cell receptor beta chains from a single sample sequenced in a study of Ad26.COV2.S vaccination and SARS-CoV-2 variants. TCRdb keeps only in-frame clones here, not all; method: immunoSEQ multiplex PCR. The sample has under 150,000 clones; roughly 89% are singletons. This sample comprised peripheral blood, obtained after recovery from COVID-19. The receptors were sampled from a human donor who had recovered from COVID-19.

This clone was detected a few times. This chain connects TRBV7-2 to TRBJ1-1, with D unresolved. The CDR3 is 13 amino acids. CDR1 SGHTA and CDR2 FQGNSA come from the germline V gene. Trimming took off 3 bases at V and 3 bases at J, with 8 bases between the two ends. The DNA for the CDR3 is TGTGCCAGCAGCTTTTTTACAGACACTGAAGCTTTCTTT. Translating it yields CASSFFTDTEAFF.

The chain links TRBV4-3 to TRBJ2-5, with D uncertain. The ends were cut back, 3 bases at V and 2 bases at J, with 13 bases in the middle. This CDR3 is built from 15 residues. Looked up from germline, CDR1 is LGHNA and CDR2 is YSLEER. Here the CDR3 DNA reads TGCGCCAGCAGCCAGAGTTCGGCCGAACAAGAGACCCAGTACTTC. Translated: CASSQSSAEQETQYF.

The chain recombines TRBV4-1 with TRBJ2-3; 12 bases match TRBD2. V lost 0 bases to trimming and J lost 5 bases; unmatched junction nucleotides: 3. The CDR3 is 16 amino acids. Germline lookup yields CDR1 MGHRA and CDR2 YSYEKL. In DNA form, the CDR3 reads TGCGCCAGCAGCCAAGATGAGACTAGCGGGGGAGATACGCAGTATTTT. It yields the protein CASSQDETSGGDTQYF.

This chain connects TRBV18 to TRBJ1-5; 9 bases agree with TRBD1. There are 14 residues in the CDR3. J was trimmed by 5 bases and V by 9 bases; bases with no gene match: 8. CDR1 KGHSH and CDR2 LQKENI come from the germline V gene. The CDR3 DNA reads TGTGCCAGTACCGAGGACAGGGGCGATCAGCCCCAGCATTTT. This sequence encodes CASTEDRGDQPQHF.

This chain's CDR3 is CASRSGTLEEQYF. For the CDR3, the DNA is TGTGCCAGCAGGTCCGGGACCCTAGAAGAGCAGTACTTC. This chain uses TRBV6-6 with TRBJ2-7; D tentatively fits TRBD1 or TRBD2 (5 bases each). The germline gives CDR1 MNHNY, CDR2 SVGAGI (reference sequence). The CDR3 has 13 amino acids. V was shortened by 6 bases and J by 7 bases, with 16 bases between the two germline ends.

V is TRBV7-2 and J is TRBJ2-3; tentatively, D is TRBD2 (5 bases). V lost 4 bases, J lost 2 bases, and 7 bases lay in between. The germline V gene has CDR1 SGHTA and CDR2 FQGNSA. CDR3 length equals 13 residues. CDR3 in amino acids: CASSYGDTDTQYF. The CDR3 DNA reads as TGTGCCAGCAGCTACGGGGACACAGATACGCAGTATTTT.

In DNA form, the CDR3 reads TGCAGTGCTTTAGCGGTGGATACGCAGTATTTT. It codes for CSALAVDTQYF. V gene TRBV20-1 combines with J gene TRBJ2-3; the D gene is possibly TRBD2 (6 bases). The V end lost 5 bases, the J end lost 6 bases, and 9 bases lay between the germline ends. There are 11 residues in the CDR3. Germline CDR1 is DFQATT and CDR2 is SNEGSKA (reference sequence).

The CDR3 DNA follows: TGTGCCAGCAGTTTGGAGGGCACAGATACGCAGTATTTT. This codes for CASSLEGTDTQYF. The J gene is TRBJ2-3, the V gene TRBV12-3 or TRBV12-4, with TRBD2 as a possible D gene (5 bases). Deletions cut 3 bases from V and 1 base from J, with 5 bases between. There are 13 residues in the CDR3.

The J gene is TRBJ2-3, the V gene TRBV6-1; the D is unclear. Deletions cut 2 bases from V and 3 bases from J, with 6 bases between. Germline values: CDR1 MNHNS, CDR2 SASEGT. The CDR3 loop spans 13 amino acids. The CDR3 loop reads CASSEQLTDTQYF. The CDR3 DNA reads as TGTGCCAGCAGTGAACAGCTAACAGATACGCAGTATTTT.

This clone was counted a few times. This chain uses TRBV7-9 with TRBJ2-7; no clear D gene. V was clipped by 0 bases and J by 4 bases, with 4 bases between them. The CDR3 has 12 amino acids. Germline CDR1 and CDR2: SEHNR and FQNEAQ (reference sequence). CDR3 amino acids: CASSLATYEQYF. The CDR3, as DNA: TGTGCCAGCAGCTTAGCGACGTACGAGCAGTACTTC. The variable domain in full, with the rest retrieved from reference TRBV7-9 and TRBJ2-7, is DTGVSQNPRHKITKRGQNVTFRCDPISEHNRLYWYRQTLGQGPEFLTYFQNEAQLEKSRLLSDRFSAERPKGSFSTLEIQRTEQGDSAMYLCASSLATYEQYFGPGTRLTVT.

The chain is built from TRBV19 and TRBJ2-7; 7 bases are a match to TRBD1. The V segment lost 4 bases and the J segment 2 bases; nucleotides outside the gene matches: 8. Looked up from germline, CDR1 is LNHDA and CDR2 is SQIVND (reference sequence). The CDR3 contains 15 residues. CDR3 nucleotide sequence: TGTGCCAGTAGTACGCGACAGGGCCCGACCTACGAGCAGTACTTC. This gives the protein CASSTRQGPTYEQYF.

The rearrangement uses TRBV9 and TRBJ1-4, with a possible D match to TRBD1 (5 bases). Germline values: CDR1 SGDLS, CDR2 YYNGEE. V shed 1 base and J shed 7 bases, with 14 bases lying between them. The CDR3 has 15 residues. The CDR3 loop reads CASSVYGSGGEKLFF. In DNA, the CDR3 is TGTGCCAGCAGCGTATACGGGTCGGGGGGTGAAAAACTGTTTTTT.

The chain joins TRBV6-5 to TRBJ1-3; D possibly corresponds to TRBD1 (5 bases). V gave up 7 bases and J gave up 1 base, with 11 bases separating them. CDR1 is MNHEY, CDR2 SVGAGI, per germline. The CDR3 runs 14 residues. The CDR3 nucleotides are TGTGCCAGCACCCACGGGGGGTCTGGAAACACCATATATTTT. Its protein product is CASTHGGSGNTIYF.

As for this clone: Additional DNA sequences in this sample encode the identical CDR3. This rearrangement joins TRBV7-2 to TRBJ1-2, with a tentative D call TRBD1 (5 bases). Trimming removed 1 base at V and 6 bases at J, with 24 bases between. Germline V gene sequence: CDR1 SGHTA, CDR2 FQGNSA. The CDR3 runs to 18 residues. The CDR3 loop is CASSLDGGGLVRAHGYTF. The CDR3 bases are TGTGCCAGCAGCTTAGATGGGGGGGGTTTGGTTAGGGCACATGGCTACACCTTC.

The chain couples TRBV25-1 to TRBJ1-6; TRBD1 is a possible D gene (5 bases). The CDR3 length is 13 residues. Trimming left V 4 bases short and J 11 bases short, with 12 bases between. Germline V gene sequence: CDR1 MGHDK, CDR2 SYGVNS. The CDR3 bases are TGTGCCAGCAGTGGGGGCAGCCAACCACCCCTCCACTTT. Its translation: CASSGGSQPPLHF. The whole variable domain, remainder taken from reference TRBV25-1 and TRBJ1-6, is EADIYQTPRYLVIGTGKKITLECSQTMGHDKMYWYQQDPGMELHLIHYSYGVNSTEKGDLSSESTVSRIRTEHFPLTLESARPSHTSQYLCASSGGSQPPLHFGNGTRLTVT.

The count of this clone is one. The V gene is TRBV6-5, the J gene TRBJ1-1; perhaps TRBD1 as D (5 bases). The CDR3 extends over 15 amino acids. CDR1 MNHEY and CDR2 SVGAGI come from the germline V gene. With 0 bases removed from V and 1 base from J, the gap between germline ends came to 9 bases. CDR3 sequence reads: CASSYSKGTNTEAFF. CDR3 DNA: TGTGCCAGCAGTTACTCGAAAGGGACGAACACTGAAGCTTTCTTT.

The DNA of the CDR3 is TGCAGTGCTATCAGTCGGGATGGCTACACCTTC. Translated, it gives CSAISRDGYTF. The chain couples TRBV20-1 to TRBJ1-2; D gene ambiguous. CDR1 and CDR2 from the germline V gene are DFQATT and SNEGSKA (reference sequence). Trimming removed 4 bases from V and 6 bases from J, with 9 bases in between. The CDR3 has 11 amino acids.

The chain recombines TRBV5-1 with TRBJ2-2, with 9 bases fitting TRBD1. CDR1 and CDR2 (germline): SGHRS, YFSETQ. J was trimmed by 5 bases and V by 5 bases; bases with no gene match: 4. The CDR3 totals 14 residues. CDR3 sequence reads: CASRAGTGTGELFF. The DNA for the CDR3 is TGCGCCAGCAGGGCCGGGACAGGGACCGGGGAGCTGTTTTTT.

The rearrangement joins TRBV24-1 to TRBJ1-2; 11 bases match TRBD1. The CDR3 is 15 amino acids. CDR1 is KGHDR, CDR2 SFDVKD, per germline. V lost 5 bases, J lost 2 bases, and 3 bases stayed unmatched. This CDR3 reads CATSVGTGGNYGYTF. For the CDR3, the DNA is TGTGCCACCAGTGTTGGGACAGGGGGAAACTATGGCTACACCTTC.

The chain recombines TRBV19 with TRBJ2-2; D is unresolved. The CDR3 spans 13 residues. The V and J ends lost 6 bases and 4 bases respectively, with 9 bases between them. Germline V gene data show CDR1 as LNHDA and CDR2 as SQIVND (reference sequence). CDR3 in DNA: TGTGCCAGTAGGTCAACAAGCACCGGGGAGCTGTTTTTT. Translation: CASRSTSTGELFF.

In this sample, this clone turned up a few times. The chain is built from TRBV16 and TRBJ2-7, with D possibly matching TRBD1 (6 bases). Germline CDR1 KGHSY, CDR2 FQNENV. The CDR3 is 13 amino acids. V gave up 5 bases and J gave up 6 bases, with 14 bases separating them. CDR3 DNA: TGTGCCAGCAGCTCGCAAACAGGGTTCGAGCAGTACTTC. Protein sequence: CASSSQTGFEQYF.

The chain combines TRBV7-9 with TRBJ1-4, with D maybe TRBD1 (6 bases). The CDR3 covers 14 residues. The V gene lost 3 bases and the J gene lost 5 bases, with 10 bases spanning the gap. Germline V gives CDR1 SEHNR, CDR2 FQNEAQ (reference sequence). The CDR3 bases are TGTGCCAGCAGCTTGTGGCAGGGGAATGAAAAACTGTTTTTT. It yields the protein CASSLWQGNEKLFF.

This chain links TRBV4-1 with TRBJ1-2; 7 bases align to TRBD1. This CDR3 has 16 residues. Germline lookup yields CDR1 MGHRA and CDR2 YSYEKL. The V segment lost 2 bases and the J segment 2 bases; nucleotides outside the gene matches: 8. The CDR3 coding sequence is TGCGCCAGCAGCCAACGAAAACAGGGGCGGAACTATGGCTACACCTTC. Amino acids: CASSQRKQGRNYGYTF.

This clone was counted a few times. The J gene is TRBJ1-5, the V gene TRBV5-1, with D possibly matching TRBD1 (5 bases). Trimming cost V 0 bases and J 6 bases, with 13 bases left between them. Germline CDR1 and CDR2: SGHRS and YFSETQ. CDR3 length: 15 amino acids. The CDR3 bases are TGCGCCAGCAGCTTGGATTCTAAAAGGGGTCAGCCCCAGCATTTT. The encoded protein is CASSLDSKRGQPQHF.

The V call is TRBV12-3 or TRBV12-4, the J call TRBJ2-7; D uncertain. The CDR3 runs to 13 residues. Trimming cost V 10 bases and J 3 bases, with 16 bases left between them. CDR3 sequence reads: CATSKGVLYEQYF. As DNA, the CDR3 is TGTGCCACATCGAAGGGCGTTCTCTACGAGCAGTACTTC.

This chain connects TRBV15 to TRBJ1-1; 8 bases map to TRBD1. This CDR3 contains 15 residues. Trimming removed 6 bases from V and 0 bases from J; junction bases left unmatched: 6. Per germline, CDR1 LNHNV and CDR2 YYDKDF (reference sequence). Here the CDR3 DNA reads TGTGCCACCAGAGACCGACAGGGGCTGAACACTGAAGCTTTCTTT. This gives the protein CATRDRQGLNTEAFF.